The T cell receptor beta chain described here comes from a study of OX40 agonist ivuxolimab in advanced cancers. Germline V gene sequence: CDR1 SNHLY, CDR2 FYNNEI. Trimming took 7 bases from V and 2 from J; bases not matched to a gene: 4. The CDR3 totals 14 residues. TCRdb's table, derived via immunoSEQ multiplex PCR, lists solely in-frame clones and lacks some. The top ten hold around 4% of the sample, which has about 95,000 clones, over 75% seen once. The V call is TRBV2, the J call TRBJ1-1; 10 nucleotides agree with TRBD1. The sequence derives from an adult with an advanced solid tumor such as melanoma, head and neck, liver or kidney cancer. This sample comprised CD4+ or CD8+ T cells sorted from blood, obtained in a trial of the OX40 agonist ivuxolimab. CDR3 coding DNA: TGTGCCAGCAAAGCGACAGGGGGCAACACTGAAGCTTTCTTT. It is translated as CASKATGGNTEAFF. Looking up the rest from reference TRBV2 and TRBJ1-1 gives the full variable domain: EPEVTQTPSHQVTQMGQEVILRCVPISNHLYFYWYRQILGQKVEFLVSFYNNEISEKSEIFDDQFSVERPDGSNFTLKIRSTKLEDSAMYFCASKATGGNTEAFFGQGTRLTVV.